Below are 24 T cell receptor beta chains sequenced from a single sample in a study of response to subunit inactivated influenza vaccine. TCRdb re-called the RT-PCR reads through MiXCR, storing one row per CDR3 protein. The data hold more than 450,000 distinct CDR3 sequences, with about 11% observed a single time. The sample was also reused in another study, on T cells expressing NK-cell markers. Turning to that study: UMIs accompanied the 5'RACE template switching by which TCR beta cDNA was made.

Sequencing was performed on PBMCs from blood, taken on the day of vaccination. The receptors here all came from a man aged 45-65 years who received an inactivated influenza vaccine.

A note on this clonotype: Being one base from a much bigger clone, this may be a read error. The chain recombines TRBV7-9 with TRBJ2-5, with unresolved D. Trimming removed 4 bases at V and 3 bases at J, with 6 bases between. This CDR3 region has 12 residues. Per germline, CDR1 SEHNR and CDR2 FQNEAQ (reference sequence). The CDR3 DNA reads as TGTGCCAGCAGCTGGGCAGAAGAGACCCAGTACTTC. Encoded protein: CASSWAEETQYF.

J is TRBJ2-4 and V is TRBV3-1; TRBD2 matches at 9 bases. This CDR3 is 17 amino acids long. V shed 0 bases, J shed 2 bases, and the junction held 5 bases outside the gene matches. Per the germline V gene, CDR1 is LGHDT and CDR2 is YNNKEL (reference sequence). As DNA, the CDR3 is TGTGCCAGCAGCCAAGATGTAGCGGGAGATACCAAAAACATTCAGTACTTC. Its translation: CASSQDVAGDTKNIQYF.

The chain joins TRBV5-1 to TRBJ2-5, with 11 positions matching TRBD2. V lost 4 bases and J lost 1; bases outside the gene matches: 6. The CDR3 totals 16 residues. Per germline, CDR1 SGHRS and CDR2 YFSETQ. The CDR3 region is CASSKTGTSGQETQYF. DNA of the CDR3: TGCGCCAGCAGCAAGACCGGGACTAGCGGCCAAGAGACCCAGTACTTC.

Many counts were recorded for this clonotype. J is TRBJ2-1 and V is TRBV20-1, with D possibly matching TRBD1 (5 bases). The germline CDR1 and CDR2 sequences are DFQATT and SNEGSKA (reference sequence). The V end was cut by 4 bases, the J end by 6 bases, with 25 bases between. CDR3 length: 17 residues. The CDR3 DNA reads TGCAGTGCTACCCTAGGGGCGAGTAGGATCTTCAGCAATGAGCAGTTCTTC. Its translation: CSATLGASRIFSNEQFF.

This clonotype turned up a few times. The J gene is TRBJ2-5, the V gene TRBV7-2, with 10 bases that match TRBD1. CDR1 and CDR2 (germline): SGHTA, FQGNSA. The CDR3 consists of 16 residues. V was clipped by 6 bases and J by 1 base; unmatched bases: 8. The CDR3 DNA reads TGTGCCAGCAGAAGACGTGGGACAGGGGTCCAAGAGACCCAGTACTTC. Its translation is CASRRRGTGVQETQYF.

The chain uses TRBV7-3 and TRBJ2-2, with 14 positions matching TRBD2. V lost 5 bases to trimming and J lost 6 bases; unmatched junction nucleotides: 11. This CDR3 contains 18 residues. The V gene's germline CDR1 is SGHTA and CDR2 FQGTGA. CDR3 DNA: TGTGCCAGCAGCCCCCGACTAGCGGGAGGGCCTCTAGCCGGGGAGCTGTTTTTT. Encoded protein: CASSPRLAGGPLAGELFF.

This clonotype was recorded many times. One end of the junction varies from germline; a read error may be responsible. This rearrangement joins TRBV20-1 to TRBJ2-7, with a weak D call TRBD1 (5 bases). CDR1 and CDR2 from the germline V gene are DFQATT and SNEGSKA (reference sequence). CDR3 length equals 12 residues. CDR3 sequence reads: CSARVGRDSYSF. The CDR3 DNA reads TGCAGTGCTAGAGTGGGGCGAGACAGCTATTCTTTC.

This clonotype has ten or more counts. The genes are TRBV29-1 and TRBJ2-7, with unresolved D. Trimming removed 1 base at V and 0 bases at J, with 10 bases between. The V gene's germline CDR1 is SQVTM and CDR2 ANQGSEA. This CDR3 spans 14 amino acids. The CDR3 protein is CSVEVFASSYEQYF. DNA of the CDR3: TGCAGCGTTGAAGTTTTCGCCAGCTCCTACGAGCAGTACTTC.

This clonotype was detected only a few times. The chain links TRBV6-2 or TRBV6-3 to TRBJ2-6; a possible D gene is TRBD2 (5 bases). CDR3 length: 17 residues. Germline V gives CDR1 MNHEY, CDR2 SVGEGT. Trimming pared 6 bases from V and 6 bases from J, leaving 21 bases between. The CDR3 loop reads CASRTLSRGLLANVLTF. The CDR3, as DNA: TGTGCCAGCAGGACCTTGTCACGGGGTTTATTGGCCAACGTCCTGACTTTC.

The rearrangement uses TRBV12-3 or TRBV12-4 and TRBJ1-2; TRBD1 might be the D (5 bases). The length of the CDR3 is 15 residues. V gave up 2 bases and J gave up 4 bases, with 14 bases separating them. CDR3 sequence (DNA): TGTGCCAGCAGTTTAAGGGGTGTCAATAGCTATGGCTACACCTTC. Translation gives CASSLRGVNSYGYTF.

This clonotype occurred a few times. The chain joins TRBV3-1 to TRBJ2-5; the D is unclear. The germline V gene encodes CDR1 LGHDT and CDR2 YNNKEL (reference sequence). Trimming shortened V by 6 bases and J by 2 bases, and 10 bases separated the two germline ends. The CDR3 covers 13 residues. CDR3: CASSGSTQETQYF. DNA of the CDR3: TGTGCCAGCAGTGGTAGCACACAAGAGACCCAGTACTTC.

The genes are TRBV7-2 and TRBJ2-7; 9 positions match TRBD1. J was trimmed by 3 bases and V by 3 bases; bases with no gene match: 6. The CDR3 is 15 amino acids. Germline assignment: CDR1 SGHTA and CDR2 FQGNSA. The CDR3, as DNA: TGTGCCAGCAGCTTTAGACAGGGGGAGGGCTACGAGCAGTACTTC. This sequence encodes CASSFRQGEGYEQYF.

The genes are TRBV24-1 and TRBJ2-3, with D tentatively TRBD1 (6 bases). This CDR3 has 13 amino acids. The germline V and J ends were trimmed by 4 bases and 10 bases, with 14 bases remaining between them. Per the germline V gene, CDR1 is KGHDR and CDR2 is SFDVKD. CDR3 nucleotides: TGTGCCACCAGTGACCAACAGGGTACGGCGCAGTATTTT. Its protein product is CATSDQQGTAQYF.

This clonotype was seen repeatedly, ten times or more. The chain uses TRBV28 and TRBJ2-7; possible D gene TRBD1, 5 bases. This CDR3 region has 15 residues. V was pared by 5 bases and J by 3 bases, with 17 bases between. CDR1 MDHEN and CDR2 SYDVKM come from the germline V gene. CDR3 coding DNA: TGTGCCAGCAGTCCTCCCCTGGCAGGGCTCTACGAGCAGTACTTC. Protein sequence: CASSPPLAGLYEQYF.

This clonotype was seen a few times. The chain uses TRBV5-1 and TRBJ1-6; 9 positions match TRBD1. Germline CDR1 is SGHRS and CDR2 is YFSETQ. The junction had 5 bases not matched to a gene; V was cut back by 6 bases and J by 7 bases. CDR3 length equals 14 residues. Written as DNA, the CDR3 is TGCGCCAGCACCCAAGGACAGGGGAATTCACCCCTCCACTTT. Its translation: CASTQGQGNSPLHF.

The chain carries TRBV5-1 and TRBJ2-5, with 8 bases lining up with TRBD1. The CDR3 sequence is 14 residues long. Germline trimming cut 4 bases from V and 5 bases from J; bases unmatched to any gene: 7. The V gene's germline CDR1 is SGHRS and CDR2 YFSETQ. The CDR3 is CASSVDRVGETQYF. In DNA form, the CDR3 reads TGCGCCAGCAGCGTGGACAGGGTTGGGGAGACCCAGTACTTC.

In this sample, this clonotype turned up a few times. The V and J genes are TRBV27 and TRBJ1-5, with 7 bases matching TRBD1. The V gene end was trimmed by 8 bases and the J gene end by 4 bases; junction bases not matched to a gene: 5. The germline gives CDR1 MNHEY, CDR2 SMNVEV (reference sequence). CDR3 length: 13 residues. The CDR3 region has the DNA TGTGCCAGCTGGAGGGACAGAAATCAGCCCCAGCATTTT. Its protein is CASWRDRNQPQHF.

The chain couples TRBV20-1 to TRBJ2-1, with TRBD2 matching 9 bases. The V gene end was trimmed by 6 bases and the J gene end by 11 bases; junction bases not matched to a gene: 5. Looked up from germline, CDR1 is DFQATT and CDR2 is SNEGSKA (reference sequence). The CDR3 is made up of 11 amino acids. Written as DNA, the CDR3 is TGCAGTGCAAACGGACTAGCGAAGCAGTTCTTC. This gives the protein CSANGLAKQFF.

This clonotype was counted only a few times. The chain employs TRBV7-9 and TRBJ1-2, with a weak D call TRBD1 (6 bases). The CDR3 has 15 amino acids. Germline-derived CDR1 and CDR2 are SEHNR and FQNEAQ (reference sequence). Trimming removed 5 bases from V and 3 bases from J, with 16 bases in between. The CDR3 is CASSGGGRADYGYTF. CDR3 coding DNA: TGTGCCAGCAGCGGGGGGGGCAGGGCAGACTATGGCTACACCTTC.

This clonotype was detected a few times. The chain uses TRBV10-3 and TRBJ2-1; 7 bases are a match to TRBD1. The CDR3 contains 13 residues. The germline V gene has CDR1 ENHRY and CDR2 SYGVKD. The V segment lost 8 bases and the J segment 8 bases; nucleotides outside the gene matches: 9. In DNA, the CDR3 is TGTGCCATCCGAAGACAGGGTACCGATGAGCAGTTCTTC. This encodes CAIRRQGTDEQFF.

The V call is TRBV12-3 or TRBV12-4, the J call TRBJ2-2; D call uncertain. The germline V and J ends were trimmed by 3 bases and 3 bases, with 8 bases remaining between them. CDR3 length equals 14 residues. CDR3 amino acids: CASSLLGYTGELFF. DNA of the CDR3: TGTGCCAGCAGTTTGTTGGGATACACCGGGGAGCTGTTTTTT.

This clonotype was observed a handful of times. The rearrangement joins TRBV27 to TRBJ2-7, with 7 bases matching TRBD1. From germline, CDR1 is MNHEY and CDR2 SMNVEV (reference sequence). The CDR3 covers 14 residues. V shed 5 bases, J shed 2 bases, and the junction held 6 bases outside the gene matches. CDR3 nucleotides: TGTGCCAGCAGTCGAGGGGGCGTGACCTACGAGCAGTACTTC. Translation gives CASSRGGVTYEQYF.

This clonotype showed up just a few times. The chain is built from TRBV23-1 and TRBJ2-7; D might be TRBD1 (5 bases). TRBV23-1 is classed as an ORF, of uncertain function. CDR3 length: 15 residues. Trimming took off 5 bases at V and 2 bases at J, with 16 bases between the two ends. The CDR3 DNA follows: TGCGCCAGCAGTTTCAGGGTGATTTGTCCCTACGAGCAGTACTTC. Translated, it gives CASSFRVICPYEQYF.

This clonotype was counted between two and nine times. This rearrangement joins TRBV2 to TRBJ2-1, with 10 bases that match TRBD2. This CDR3 has 16 amino acids. V was clipped by 0 bases and J by 9 bases; unmatched bases: 8. Germline loops: CDR1 SNHLY, CDR2 FYNNEI. CDR3 DNA: TGTGCCAGCAGTGAAGCCACAGCGGGAGGGAACGGTGAGCAGTTCTTC. Amino acids: CASSEATAGGNGEQFF. The whole variable domain, remainder taken from reference TRBV2 and TRBJ2-1, is EPEVTQTPSHQVTQMGQEVILRCVPISNHLYFYWYRQILGQKVEFLVSFYNNEISEKSEIFDDQFSVERPDGSNFTLKIRSTKLEDSAMYFCASSEATAGGNGEQFFGPGTRLTVL.